This T cell receptor beta chain was obtained from a study of T cell clonotyping in hematopoietic cell transplantation. Study-level findings and limits: Broader posttransplant TCR repertoire diversity was predicted by graft donor and pretransplant recipient Inverse Simpson Index values. At the given depth, recipient repertoires were over 95% de novo clonotypes. Recipient TCR diversity dropped after transplant; expanded clonotypes rose from day 30 to 180.

The repertoire was sequenced with immunoSEQ multiplex PCR; TCRdb's copy has only in-frame clones and lacks some. The sample has 37,000 or so clones, 80% to 90% seen once. Comment on this clone: The antigen remains unidentified.

This CDR3 comprises 13 residues. V was cut by 0 bases and J by 10 bases, with 12 bases left in between. Germline V gene data show CDR1 as MNHNS and CDR2 as SASEGT. The sequenced sample was peripheral blood mononuclear cells. The source is a woman aged 40-49 years in good health. Some clones in this sample may be carry-over from other donors' samples. V gene TRBV6-1 combines with J gene TRBJ1-1; D unclear. The CDR3 loop is CASSEAIGVRAFF. The CDR3 DNA is TGTGCCAGCAGTGAAGCAATAGGTGTTAGAGCTTTCTTT.